Reported below is one TCR beta chain. The target antigen is unknown. CDR3 length equals 15 residues. V was pared by 2 bases and J by 4 bases, with 14 bases between. Germline CDR1 is LGHNA and CDR2 is YSLEER. No infections or other immune events were documented during collection. Data came from immunoSEQ multiplex PCR; TCRdb stores just in-frame clones and leaves some out. The repertoire holds around 100,000 clones, about 87% seen once, with less than 7% in the top ten. The data were obtained in a study of identifying expanded T cells in peripheral blood. Study observations and caveats: Variance in clone template counts between roughly two-week samples significantly increased with total template count across all healthy donors.

This chain links TRBV4-3 with TRBJ1-2, with unresolved D. This receptor was taken from a person between 18 and 69 years old in good health. The sample taken for sequencing was blood. CDR3 sequence reads: CASSQTQTSGYGYTF. CDR3 nucleotide sequence: TGCGCCAGCAGCCAAACCCAAACGTCAGGCTATGGCTACACCTTC.